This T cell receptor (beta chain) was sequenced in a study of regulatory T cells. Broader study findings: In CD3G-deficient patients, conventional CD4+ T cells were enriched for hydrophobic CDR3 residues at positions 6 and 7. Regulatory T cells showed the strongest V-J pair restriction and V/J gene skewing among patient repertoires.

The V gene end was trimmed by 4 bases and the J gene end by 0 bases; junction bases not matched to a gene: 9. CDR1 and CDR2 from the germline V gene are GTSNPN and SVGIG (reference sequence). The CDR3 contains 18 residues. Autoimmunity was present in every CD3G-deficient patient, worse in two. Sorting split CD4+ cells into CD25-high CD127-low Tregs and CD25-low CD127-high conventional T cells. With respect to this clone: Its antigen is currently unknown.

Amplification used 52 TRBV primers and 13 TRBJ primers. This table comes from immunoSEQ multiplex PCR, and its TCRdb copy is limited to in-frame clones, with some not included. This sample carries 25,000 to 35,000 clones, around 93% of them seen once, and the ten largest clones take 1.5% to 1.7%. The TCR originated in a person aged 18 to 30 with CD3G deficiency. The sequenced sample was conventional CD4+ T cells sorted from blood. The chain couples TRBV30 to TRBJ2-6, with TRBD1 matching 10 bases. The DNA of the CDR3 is TGTGCCTGGACCGTCCGACAGGGGGCTGCCTCTGGGGCCAACGTCCTGACTTTC. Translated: CAWTVRQGAASGANVLTF. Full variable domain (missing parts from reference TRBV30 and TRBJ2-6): SQTIHQWPATLVQPVGSPLSLECTVEGTSNPNLYWYRQAAGRGLQLLFYSVGIGQISSEVPQNLSASRPQDRQFILSSKKLLLSDSGFYLCAWTVRQGAASGANVLTFGAGSRLTVL.